Listed below are T cell receptor beta chains from one sample, sequenced in a study of blood T cells in healthy people across ages. TCRdb re-called the 5' RACE reads through MiXCR, storing one row per CDR3 protein. Of about 1.5 million distinct CDR3 sequences detected, around 40% appear once; the ten largest clones hold over 3.5%. Specimen: blood. These receptors all stem from a woman between 18 and 29 years old in good health. The conserved cysteine and the conserved F or W are not part of the CDR3 here.

J: TRBJ2-3; V: TRBV10-3; CDR3: AISESPDTQY
J: TRBJ2-5; V: TRBV3-1; CDR3: ASSQDIQTSEQY
J: NA; V: TRBV20-1; CDR3: SARRRDFLYEQY
J: TRBJ2-1; V: TRBV4-1; CDR3: ASSQAPQNNEQF
J: TRBJ2-3; V: TRBV7-9; CDR3: ASSSGTSGRTDTQY
J: TRBJ2-7; V: TRBV21-1; CDR3: ASTSAGLAYEQY
J: TRBJ2-7; V: TRBV7-9; CDR3: ASSLMGAPYEQY
J: TRBJ1-1; V: TRBV7-3; CDR3: ASSLNPPTGGDKAF
J: TRBJ2-3; V: TRBV5-1; CDR3: ASSKATGLTDTQY
J: TRBJ1-2; V: TRBV20-1; CDR3: SARPFDGGYT
J: TRBJ2-4; V: TRBV20-1; CDR3: SARDPSRIAKNIQY
J: NA; V: TRBV24-1; CDR3: ATSDGGWVGETQY
J: TRBJ2-2; V: TRBV20-1; CDR3: SASLGANTGELF
J: TRBJ1-2; V: TRBV20-1; CDR3: SASLSSYGYT
J: TRBJ2-3; V: TRBV20-1; CDR3: STEGAGHSNTQY
J: TRBJ2-7; V: TRBV12-3/TRBV12-4; CDR3: ASSPPNGRTYEQY
J: TRBJ2-3; V: TRBV20-1; CDR3: SARQGSATDTQY
J: TRBJ2-7; V: TRBV20-1; CDR3: SARGGTGGIYEQY
J: TRBJ2-7; V: TRBV7-2; CDR3: ASSLVGQYEQY
J: TRBJ1-6; V: TRBV20-1; CDR3: SARAQFNSPLH
J: TRBJ1-2; V: TRBV5-1; CDR3: ASSLGGFRYGYT
J: TRBJ2-7; V: TRBV20-1; CDR3: SAPRQGRSDEQY
J: TRBJ1-4; V: TRBV14; CDR3: ASSQDIGFNEKLF
J: TRBJ1-2; V: TRBV7-2; CDR3: ASGLNRQDGYT
J: TRBJ2-3; V: TRBV7-9; CDR3: ASSFGTSGRPARDTQY
J: TRBJ1-5; V: TRBV9; CDR3: ASGGNSPQH
J: TRBJ1-1; V: TRBV6-5; CDR3: ASSSLRTGTTEAF
J: TRBJ1-4; V: TRBV5-1; CDR3: ASSVLPTGEKLF